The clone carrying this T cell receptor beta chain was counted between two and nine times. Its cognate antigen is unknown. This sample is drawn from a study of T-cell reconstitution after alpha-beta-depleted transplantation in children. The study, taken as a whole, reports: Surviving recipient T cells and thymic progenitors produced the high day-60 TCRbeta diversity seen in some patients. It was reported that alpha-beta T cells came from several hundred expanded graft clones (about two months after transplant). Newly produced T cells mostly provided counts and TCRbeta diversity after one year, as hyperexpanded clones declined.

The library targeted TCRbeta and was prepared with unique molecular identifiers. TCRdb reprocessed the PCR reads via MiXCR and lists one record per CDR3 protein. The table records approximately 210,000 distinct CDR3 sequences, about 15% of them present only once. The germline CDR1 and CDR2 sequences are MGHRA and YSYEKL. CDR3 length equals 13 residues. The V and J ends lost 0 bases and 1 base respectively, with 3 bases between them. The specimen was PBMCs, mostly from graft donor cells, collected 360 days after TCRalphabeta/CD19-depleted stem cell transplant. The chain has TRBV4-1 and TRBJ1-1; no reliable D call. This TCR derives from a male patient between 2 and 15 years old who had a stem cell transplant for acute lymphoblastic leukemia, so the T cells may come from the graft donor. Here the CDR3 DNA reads TGCGCCAGCAGCCAAGAGAAGAACACTGAAGCTTTCTTT. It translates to CASSQEKNTEAFF.